These 8 T cell receptor beta chains came from one sample sequenced in a study of CD8 T cells in ankylosing spondylitis. MiXCR, run by TCRdb on the 5' RACE reads, gives a single entry per CDR3 protein. The table has 200,000 to 250,000 distinct CDR3 sequences, under 30% seen once. Sample: blood, either unsorted or a sorted T cell fraction (not recorded which). These receptors all stem from a male donor with ankylosing spondylitis or in good health (not recorded which).

This clonotype has a count of ten or more. The chain recombines TRBV7-2 with TRBJ2-3, with 7 bases that match TRBD2. Losses at the gene ends were 9 bases for V and 6 bases for J; bases not matched to a gene: 15. This CDR3 spans 15 amino acids. Germline V gene data show CDR1 as SGHTA and CDR2 as FQGNSA. CDR3 nucleotides: TGTGCCAGTAAGGCGGGAGCGCCGACACAGGATACGCAGTATTTT. Amino acid sequence: CASKAGAPTQDTQYF.

This clonotype was picked up many times. The chain couples TRBV5-5 to TRBJ2-7; 10 bases align to TRBD2. Per the germline V gene, CDR1 is SGHKS and CDR2 is YYEKEE (reference sequence). Trimming at V came to 3 bases and at J to 5 bases, leaving 11 bases not matched to a gene. CDR3 length equals 16 residues. CDR3 nucleotides: TGTGCCAGCAGCTACCCCTTGAGCGGGAGGGCCGACGAGCAGTACTTC. Its protein product is CASSYPLSGRADEQYF.

V gene TRBV28 combines with J gene TRBJ2-7, with TRBD1 matching 9 bases. The CDR3 loop spans 15 amino acids. CDR1 is MDHEN and CDR2 is SYDVKM in the germline V gene. V was pared by 5 bases and J by 1 base, with 6 bases of the junction left unmatched. CDR3 DNA sequence: TGTGCCAGCAGTACTCCGGGACAGGGATCCTACGAGCAGTACTTC. It specifies CASSTPGQGSYEQYF. Full variable domain (rest looked up from reference TRBV28 and TRBJ2-7): DVKVTQSSRYLVKRTGEKVFLECVQDMDHENMFWYRQDPGLGLRLIYFSYDVKMKEKGDIPEGYSVSREKKERFSLILESASTNQTSMYLCASSTPGQGSYEQYFGPGTRLTVT.

Only a few counts were recorded for this clonotype. The chain recombines TRBV5-1 with TRBJ1-3; 7 nucleotides agree with TRBD1. CDR1 and CDR2 from the germline V gene are SGHRS and YFSETQ. The CDR3 is 13 residues long. V lost 5 bases and J lost 4; bases outside the gene matches: 3. CDR3 nucleotides: TGCGCCAGCAGACGGGACAGCGGAAACACCATATATTTT. The encoded protein is CASRRDSGNTIYF.

The sample holds many counts of this clonotype. The rearrangement uses TRBV6-5 and TRBJ2-7; 7 bases agree with TRBD1. J was trimmed by 4 bases and V by 2 bases; bases with no gene match: 5. This CDR3 has 14 residues. Germline V lookup: CDR1 MNHEY, CDR2 SVGAGI. The DNA for the CDR3 is TGTGCCAGCAGTTACCGAGGGACAGCGTACGAGCAGTACTTC. Amino acid sequence: CASSYRGTAYEQYF.

The genes are TRBV7-3 and TRBJ2-3; D not certain. The CDR3 totals 13 residues. Germline assignment: CDR1 SGHTA and CDR2 FQGTGA. V lost 0 bases and J lost 3, with 4 bases in between. CDR3 coding DNA: TGTGCCAGCAGCTTAACAGCAACAGATACGCAGTATTTT. Its protein product is CASSLTATDTQYF.

The V gene is TRBV7-6, the J gene TRBJ1-2, with D possibly matching TRBD1 (6 bases). The CDR3 contains 14 residues. V was trimmed by 1 base and J by 8 bases, leaving 14 bases between them. CDR1 is SGHVS, CDR2 FNYEAQ, per germline. The CDR3 is CASSLEGTPHGYTF. DNA for the CDR3: TGTGCCAGCAGCTTAGAAGGGACACCGCACGGCTACACCTTC. The full variable domain, its missing parts supplied by reference TRBV7-6 and TRBJ1-2, is GAGVSQSPRYKVTKRGQDVALRCDPISGHVSLYWYRQALGQGPEFLTYFNYEAQQDKSGLPNDRFSAERPEGSISTLTIQRTEQRDSAMYRCASSLEGTPHGYTFGSGTRLTVV.

This rearrangement joins TRBV6-1 to TRBJ1-3; D gene uncertain. CDR3 size: 17 residues. The germline V gene encodes CDR1 MNHNS and CDR2 SASEGT. The V gene lost 5 bases and the J gene lost 0 bases, with 17 bases spanning the gap. The CDR3 bases are TGTGCCAGCAGTAAGGGCCTCCGGAGGCGCTCTGGAAACACCATATATTTT. It encodes CASSKGLRRRSGNTIYF.